The TCR beta chain described here comes from a study of blood T cell dynamics during melanoma immunotherapy. Time point defined: pre-treatment baseline. Trimming removed 11 bases from V and 4 bases from J, with 29 bases in between. This CDR3 is built from 17 residues. CDR1 MDHEN and CDR2 SYDVKM come from the germline V gene. Clones were sequenced by immunoSEQ multiplex PCR, and TCRdb holds only the in-frame ones, with some missing. The sample lists 3,400 or so clones, around 93% occurring once. The source was effector memory CD8+ T cells from blood, collected from a patient treated with checkpoint blockade. The clonotype comes from a human donor with melanoma. The chain combines TRBV28 with TRBJ2-5, with D perhaps TRBD1 or TRBD2 (6 bases each). The CDR3 spells CAQNSGRGAGLGETQYF. For the CDR3, the DNA is TGTGCCCAAAATTCGGGTAGGGGGGCGGGATTGGGAGAGACCCAGTACTTC. Filled out from reference TRBV28 and TRBJ2-5, the complete variable domain reads DVKVTQSSRYLVKRTGEKVFLECVQDMDHENMFWYRQDPGLGLRLIYFSYDVKMKEKGDIPEGYSVSREKKERFSLILESASTNQTSMYLCAQNSGRGAGLGETQYFGPGTRLLVL.